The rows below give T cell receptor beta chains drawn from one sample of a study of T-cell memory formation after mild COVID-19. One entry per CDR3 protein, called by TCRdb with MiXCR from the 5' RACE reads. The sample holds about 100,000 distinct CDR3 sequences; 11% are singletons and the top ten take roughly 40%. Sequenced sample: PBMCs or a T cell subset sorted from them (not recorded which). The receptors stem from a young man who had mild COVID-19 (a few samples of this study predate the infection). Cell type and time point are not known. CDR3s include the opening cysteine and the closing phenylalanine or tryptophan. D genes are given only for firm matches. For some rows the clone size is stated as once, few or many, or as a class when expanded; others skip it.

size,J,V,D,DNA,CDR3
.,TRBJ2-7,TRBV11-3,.,TGTGCCAGCAGCTTACGGGACACCTACGAGCAGTACTTC,CASSLRDTYEQYF
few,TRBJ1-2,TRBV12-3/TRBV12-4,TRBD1,TGTGCCAGCAGTTTAGTACAGGGGGCTGTTGGCTACACCTTC,CASSLVQGAVGYTF
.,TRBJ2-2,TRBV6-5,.,TGTGCCAGCAGTTACTTCTCGGGGCGGAGCGGGGAGCTGTTTTTT,CASSYFSGRSGELFF
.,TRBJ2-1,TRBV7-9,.,TGTGCCAGCAGCTTAGAGGACAATGAGCAGTTCTTC,CASSLEDNEQFF
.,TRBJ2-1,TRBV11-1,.,TGTGCCAGCAGCTTTAGAGGAAACTACAATGAGCAGTTCTTC,CASSFRGNYNEQFF
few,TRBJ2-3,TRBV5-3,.,TGTGCCAGAAGCTTGGACGGGATTAGCACAGATACGCAGTATTTT,CARSLDGISTDTQYF
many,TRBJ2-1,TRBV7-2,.,TGTGCCAGCAGCCTCCCACGTTTTTGGGGCGGGGATGAGCAGTTCTTC,CASSLPRFWGGDEQFF
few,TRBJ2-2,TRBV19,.,TGTGCCAGTAGTCCCCTCGGGGCCGATAGTTACACCGGGGAGCTGTTTTTT,CASSPLGADSYTGELFF
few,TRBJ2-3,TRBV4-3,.,TGCGCCAGCAGCCAAGATTCCCCGGGACATTTGACGCAGTATTTT,CASSQDSPGHLTQYF
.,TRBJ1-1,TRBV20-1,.,TGCAGTGCTAGAGACCCGGGGCGGACTGAAGCTTTCTTT,CSARDPGRTEAFF
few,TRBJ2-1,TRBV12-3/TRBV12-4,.,TGTGCCAGCAGTATCCCTCGACGGCCAGACAATGAGCAGTTCTTC,CASSIPRRPDNEQFF
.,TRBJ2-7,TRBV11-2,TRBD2,TGTGCCAGCGGCCCGGGACTAGCGGGGGAGACCTACGAGCAGTACTTC,CASGPGLAGETYEQYF
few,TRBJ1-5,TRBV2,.,TGTGCCAGCAGTGGGCACACTACAGGCAATCAGCCCCAGCATTTT,CASSGHTTGNQPQHF
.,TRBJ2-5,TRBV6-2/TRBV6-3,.,TGTGCCAGCAGTTACCTGGGGGATGGGGAGACCCAGTACTTC,CASSYLGDGETQYF
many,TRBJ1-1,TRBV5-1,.,TGTGCCAGCAGTTTCCGCGGGAACACTGAAGCTTTCTTT,CASSFRGNTEAFF
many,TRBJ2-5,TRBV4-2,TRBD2,TGTGCCAGCAGCCAAGATCTTGGGTGGGGGGGAGAGACCCAGTACTTC,CASSQDLGWGGETQYF
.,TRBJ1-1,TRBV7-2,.,TGTGCCAGCAGCTCGTGGATGAACACTGAAGCTTTCTTT,CASSSWMNTEAFF
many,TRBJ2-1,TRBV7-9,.,TGTGCCAGCAGCTTAATAGCGGTCAATGAGCAGTTCTTC,CASSLIAVNEQFF
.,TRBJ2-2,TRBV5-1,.,TGCGCCAGCGGCCCTTACAGATCTAACACCGGGGAGCTGTTTTTT,CASGPYRSNTGELFF
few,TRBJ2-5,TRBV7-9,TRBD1,TGTGCCAGCAGCTTCCCCACAGGGGAATTCGGAGAGACCCAGTACTTC,CASSFPTGEFGETQYF
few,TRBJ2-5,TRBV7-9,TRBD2,TGTGCCAGCGGCTATATCCTCTCGGGAGGGAGAGAGACCCAGTACTTC,CASGYILSGGRETQYF
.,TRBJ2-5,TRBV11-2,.,TGTGCCAGCAGCTTAGATGTCGGGGGCGCGGGAGAAGAGACCCAGTACTTC,CASSLDVGGAGEETQYF
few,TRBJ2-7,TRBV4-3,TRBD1,TGCGCCAGCAGCCAGTGGACAGGGGGGAGGTACGAGCAGTACTTC,CASSQWTGGRYEQYF
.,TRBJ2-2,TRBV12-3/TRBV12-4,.,TGTGCCAGCAGCAAATGGACAGAAAAGAACACCGGGGAGCTGTTTTTT,CASSKWTEKNTGELFF
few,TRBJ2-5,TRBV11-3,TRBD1,TGTGCCAGCAGCCTCGGGACAGGCCAAGAGACCCAGTACTTC,CASSLGTGQETQYF
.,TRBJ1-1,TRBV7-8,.,TGTGCCAGCAGCGTTGACAGATCTGAAGCTTTCTTT,CASSVDRSEAFF
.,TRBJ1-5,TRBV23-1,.,TGCGCCAGCAGCGCCAACTGCAATCAGCCCCAGCATTTT,CASSANCNQPQHF
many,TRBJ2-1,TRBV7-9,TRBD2,TGTGCCAGCAGCGGCATGAGCGGGGACTCCTACAATGAGCAGTTCTTC,CASSGMSGDSYNEQFF
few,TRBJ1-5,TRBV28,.,TGTGCCAGCAGTCCCCGCCAAGGCTACAATCAGCCCCAGCATTTT,CASSPRQGYNQPQHF
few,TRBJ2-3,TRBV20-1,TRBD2,TGCAGTGTTCACTTTCTAGCGGGGTCTGATACGCAGTATTTT,CSVHFLAGSDTQYF
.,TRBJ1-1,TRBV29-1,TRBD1,TGCAGCGCGAAAACAGGGGACACTGAAGCTTTCTTT,CSAKTGDTEAFF
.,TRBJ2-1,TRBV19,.,TGTGCCAGTAGTATTTTGGTGAACAATGAGCAGTTCTTC,CASSILVNNEQFF
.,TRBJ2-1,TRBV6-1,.,TGTGCCAGCAGTCTTGAGGCAAGCTCCTACAATGAGCAGTTCTTC,CASSLEASSYNEQFF